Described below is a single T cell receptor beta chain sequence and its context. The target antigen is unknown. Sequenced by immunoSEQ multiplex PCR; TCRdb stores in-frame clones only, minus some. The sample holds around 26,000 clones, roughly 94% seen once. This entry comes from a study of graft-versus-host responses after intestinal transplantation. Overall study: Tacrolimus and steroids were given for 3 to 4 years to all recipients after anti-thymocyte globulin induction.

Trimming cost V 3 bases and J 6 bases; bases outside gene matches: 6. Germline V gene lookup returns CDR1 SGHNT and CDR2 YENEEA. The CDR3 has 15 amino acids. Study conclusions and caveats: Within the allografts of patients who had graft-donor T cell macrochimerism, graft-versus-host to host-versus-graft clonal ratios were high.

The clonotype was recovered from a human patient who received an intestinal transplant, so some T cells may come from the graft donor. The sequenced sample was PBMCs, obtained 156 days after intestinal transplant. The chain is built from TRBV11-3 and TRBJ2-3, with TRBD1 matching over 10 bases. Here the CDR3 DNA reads TGTGCCAGCAGCTTGGAAGACAGGGGGCTTGATACGCAGTATTTT. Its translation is CASSLEDRGLDTQYF.